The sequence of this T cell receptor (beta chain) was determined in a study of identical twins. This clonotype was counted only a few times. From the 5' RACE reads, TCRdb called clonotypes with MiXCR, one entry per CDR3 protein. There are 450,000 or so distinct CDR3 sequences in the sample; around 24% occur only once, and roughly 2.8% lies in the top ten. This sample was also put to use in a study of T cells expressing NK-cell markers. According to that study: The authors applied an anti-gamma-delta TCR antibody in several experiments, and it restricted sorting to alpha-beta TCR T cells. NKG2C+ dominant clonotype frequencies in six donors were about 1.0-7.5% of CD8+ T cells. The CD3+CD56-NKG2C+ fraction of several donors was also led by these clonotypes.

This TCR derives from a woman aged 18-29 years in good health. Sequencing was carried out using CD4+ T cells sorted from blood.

The CDR3 spells CASGRYEQYF. The CDR3 nucleotides are TGTGCCAGCGGCCGGTACGAGCAGTACTTC. This rearrangement joins TRBV28 to TRBJ2-7; D unresolved. Trimming shortened V by 8 bases and J by 4 bases, and 6 bases separated the two germline ends. The CDR3 has 10 residues. Germline V CDR1 and CDR2: MDHEN, SYDVKM.